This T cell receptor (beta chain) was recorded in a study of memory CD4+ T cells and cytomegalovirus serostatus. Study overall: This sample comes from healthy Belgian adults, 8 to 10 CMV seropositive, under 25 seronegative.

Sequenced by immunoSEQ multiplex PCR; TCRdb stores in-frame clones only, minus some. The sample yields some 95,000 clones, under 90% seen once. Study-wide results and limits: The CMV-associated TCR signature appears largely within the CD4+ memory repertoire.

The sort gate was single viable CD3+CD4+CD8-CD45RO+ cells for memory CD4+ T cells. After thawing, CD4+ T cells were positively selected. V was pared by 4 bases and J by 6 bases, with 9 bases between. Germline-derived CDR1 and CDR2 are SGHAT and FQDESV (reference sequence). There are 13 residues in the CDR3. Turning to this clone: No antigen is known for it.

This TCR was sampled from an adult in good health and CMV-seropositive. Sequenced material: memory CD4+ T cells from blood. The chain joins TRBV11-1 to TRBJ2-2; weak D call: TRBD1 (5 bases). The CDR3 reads CASSSGLPGELFF. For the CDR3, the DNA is TGTGCCAGCAGCTCAGGGTTACCCGGGGAGCTGTTTTTT.